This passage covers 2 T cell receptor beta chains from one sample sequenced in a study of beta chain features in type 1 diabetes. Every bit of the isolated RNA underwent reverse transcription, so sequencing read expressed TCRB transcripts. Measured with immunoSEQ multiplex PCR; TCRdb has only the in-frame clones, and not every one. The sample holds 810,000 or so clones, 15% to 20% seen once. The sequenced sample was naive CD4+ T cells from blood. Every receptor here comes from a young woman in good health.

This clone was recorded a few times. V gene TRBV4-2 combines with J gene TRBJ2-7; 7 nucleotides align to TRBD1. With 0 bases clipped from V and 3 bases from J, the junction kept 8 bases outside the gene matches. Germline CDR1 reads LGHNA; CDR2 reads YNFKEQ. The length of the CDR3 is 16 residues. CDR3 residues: CASSQEPWGTDYEQYF. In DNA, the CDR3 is TGTGCCAGCAGCCAAGAACCGTGGGGGACAGACTACGAGCAGTACTTC.

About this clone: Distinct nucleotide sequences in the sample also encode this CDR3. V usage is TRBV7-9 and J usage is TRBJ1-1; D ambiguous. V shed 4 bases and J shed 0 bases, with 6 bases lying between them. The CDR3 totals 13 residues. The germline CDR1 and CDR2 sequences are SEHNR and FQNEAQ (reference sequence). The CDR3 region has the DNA TGTGCCAGCAGCTCGCAGGTGAACACTGAAGCTTTCTTT. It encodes CASSSQVNTEAFF.